The present T cell receptor (beta chain) was sequenced within a study of blood T cell repertoires in COVID-19. Participants were aged roughly 18 to 100 years from around 24 US areas. The CDR3 totals 15 residues. Germline V lookup: CDR1 LGHNA, CDR2 YNFKEQ. With 3 bases clipped from V and 0 bases from J, the junction kept 2 bases outside the gene matches. Some clones are missing from TCRdb's copy, which holds only in-frame ones; the method was immunoSEQ multiplex PCR. The sample contains about 360,000 clones, about 90% of which appear only once. V usage is TRBV4-2 and J usage is TRBJ2-7; 10 bases are shared with TRBD1. Sequences were obtained from PBMCs or T cells enriched from blood (not recorded which). The sequence was collected from a man aged 30-40 years who had recovered from COVID-19. CDR3 amino acids: CASSHGQGDSYEQYF. The CDR3 bases are TGTGCCAGCAGCCACGGACAGGGGGACTCCTACGAGCAGTACTTC.